The present TCR beta chain was sequenced within a study of breast tumors, draining lymph nodes, adjacent tissues. Findings and limits, study-wide: Compared with lymph nodes, tumors were less diverse; compared with nontumor tissue, more. Findings are consistent with lymph node origin and intratumoral expansion of most tumor T cells. Tumor T cell lymph node origin was a supported hypothesis, not proven.

TCRdb reprocessed the multiplex PCR reads via MiXCR and lists one record per CDR3 protein. The data show about 110,000 distinct CDR3 sequences, with more than 25% seen just once and approximately 5.3% held by the top ten. Regarding this clonotype: Antigen specificity is unknown.

The junction had 10 bases not matched to a gene; V was cut back by 5 bases and J by 5 bases. The CDR3 runs to 17 residues. Germline loops: CDR1 SGHAT, CDR2 FQNNGV. Samples came from axillary lymph nodes draining the breast cancer. The chain recombines TRBV11-2 with TRBJ2-3; the match to TRBD2 covers 13 bases. This sequence originates from a female donor with breast cancer. Some clones in this sample may be carry-over from other donors' samples. Sequenced sample: axillary lymph node tissue. CDR3 DNA: TGTGCCAGCAGCCCAACTAGCGGGAGGGCCGACGTAGATACGCAGTATTTT. This encodes CASSPTSGRADVDTQYF.